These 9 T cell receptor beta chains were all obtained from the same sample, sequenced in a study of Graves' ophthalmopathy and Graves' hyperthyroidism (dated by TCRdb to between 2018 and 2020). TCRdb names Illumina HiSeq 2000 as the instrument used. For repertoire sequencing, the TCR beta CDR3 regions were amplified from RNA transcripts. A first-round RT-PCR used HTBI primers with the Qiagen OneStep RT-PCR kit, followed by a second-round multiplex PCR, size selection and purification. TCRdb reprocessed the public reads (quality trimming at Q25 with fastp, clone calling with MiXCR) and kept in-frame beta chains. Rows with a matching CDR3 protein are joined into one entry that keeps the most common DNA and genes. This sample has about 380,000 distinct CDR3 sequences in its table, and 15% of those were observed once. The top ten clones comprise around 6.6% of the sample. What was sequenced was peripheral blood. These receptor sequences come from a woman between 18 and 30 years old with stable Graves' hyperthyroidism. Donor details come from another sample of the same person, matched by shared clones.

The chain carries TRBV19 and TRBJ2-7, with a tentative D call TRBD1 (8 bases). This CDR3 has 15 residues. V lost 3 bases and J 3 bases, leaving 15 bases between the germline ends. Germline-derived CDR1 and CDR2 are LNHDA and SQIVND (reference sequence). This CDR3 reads CASSIGQGGLYEQYF. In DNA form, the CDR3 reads TGTGCCAGTAGTATCGGACAGGGAGGGCTCTACGAGCAGTACTTC.

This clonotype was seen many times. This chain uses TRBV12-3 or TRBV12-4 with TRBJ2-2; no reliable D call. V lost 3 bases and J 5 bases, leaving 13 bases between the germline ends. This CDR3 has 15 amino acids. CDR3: CASSLTLAGTGELFF. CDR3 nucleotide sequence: TGTGCCAGCAGTTTGACCTTGGCCGGTACCGGGGAGCTGTTTTTT.

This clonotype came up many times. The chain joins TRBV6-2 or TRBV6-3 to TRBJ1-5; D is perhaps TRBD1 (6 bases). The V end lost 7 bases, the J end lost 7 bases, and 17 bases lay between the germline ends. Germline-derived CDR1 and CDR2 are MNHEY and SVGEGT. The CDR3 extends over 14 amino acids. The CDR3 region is CASTDRPGGQPQHF. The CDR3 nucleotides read TGTGCCAGCACCGACAGGCCCGGTGGGCAGCCCCAGCATTTT.

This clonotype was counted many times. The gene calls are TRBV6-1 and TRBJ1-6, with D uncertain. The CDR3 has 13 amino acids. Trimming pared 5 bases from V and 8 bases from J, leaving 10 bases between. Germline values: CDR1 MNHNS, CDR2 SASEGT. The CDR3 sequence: CASSPKTYSPLHF. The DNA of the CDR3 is TGTGCCAGCAGTCCTAAAACATATTCACCCCTCCACTTT.

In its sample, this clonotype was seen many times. CDR3 nucleotides: TGTGCCAGCAGCTTAGCGGGAGGGTACTCTGGAAACACCATATATTTT. Amino acid sequence: CASSLAGGYSGNTIYF. V is TRBV7-2 and J is TRBJ1-3; D call uncertain. CDR3 length equals 16 residues. Germline lookup yields CDR1 SGHTA and CDR2 FQGNSA. V was clipped by 0 bases and J by 0 bases, with 9 bases between them.

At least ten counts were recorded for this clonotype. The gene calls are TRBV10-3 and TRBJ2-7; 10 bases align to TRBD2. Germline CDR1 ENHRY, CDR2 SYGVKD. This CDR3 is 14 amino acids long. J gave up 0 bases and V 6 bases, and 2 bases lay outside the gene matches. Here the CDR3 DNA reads TGTGCCATCAGAAGCGGGGGGGCCTCCTACGAGCAGTACTTC. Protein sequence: CAIRSGGASYEQYF.

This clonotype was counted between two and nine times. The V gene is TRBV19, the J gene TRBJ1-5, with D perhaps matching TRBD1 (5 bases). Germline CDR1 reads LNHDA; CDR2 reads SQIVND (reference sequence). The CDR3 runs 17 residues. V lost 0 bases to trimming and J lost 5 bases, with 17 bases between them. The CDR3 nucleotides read TGTGCCAGTAGTATAGACCTCATTGGAGGGGCGCATCAGCCCCAGCATTTT. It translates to CASSIDLIGGAHQPQHF. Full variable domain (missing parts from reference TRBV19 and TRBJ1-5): DGGITQSPKYLFRKEGQNVTLSCEQNLNHDAMYWYRQDPGQGLRLIYYSQIVNDFQKGDIAEGYSVSREKKESFPLTVTSAQKNPTAFYLCASSIDLIGGAHQPQHFGDGTRLSIL.

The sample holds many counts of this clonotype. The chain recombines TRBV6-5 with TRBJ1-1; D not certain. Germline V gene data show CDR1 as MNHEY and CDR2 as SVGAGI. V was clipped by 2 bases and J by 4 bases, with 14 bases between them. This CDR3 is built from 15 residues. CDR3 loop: CASSYGSRSFTEAFF. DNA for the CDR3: TGTGCCAGCAGTTACGGTAGCAGGTCATTCACTGAAGCTTTCTTT.

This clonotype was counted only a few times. CDR3: CASSTNTGTGGGGYTF. The CDR3 DNA reads TGTGCCAGTAGTACCAATACCGGGACAGGGGGAGGTGGCTACACCTTC. The rearrangement uses TRBV19 and TRBJ1-2; TRBD1 aligns across 11 bases. The length of the CDR3 is 16 residues. The germline CDR1 and CDR2 sequences are LNHDA and SQIVND (reference sequence). The trim removed 4 bases at V and 7 bases at J, leaving 11 bases unmatched.